A single TCR beta chain is shown here with its context. The data originate from a study of blood T cell repertoires in COVID-19. Study at large: Some COVID-19 samples were acute and others convalescent; all came from the United States, Italy and Spain. The cDNA or gDNA used as material had been derived from T cells, B-cell-depleted T cells, or PBMCs.

Sequencing used immunoSEQ multiplex PCR; TCRdb keeps in-frame clones, though not all of them. The sample yields about 78,000 clones, 60% to 85% seen once. The TCR comes from a human donor in a cohort sampled during active COVID-19. Sequenced sample: peripheral blood.

The CDR3 DNA follows: TGTGCCAGCAGTTACCGGGACAGGGGGAATCAGCCCCAGCATTTT. This translates into CASSYRDRGNQPQHF. The chain combines TRBV6-6 with TRBJ1-5; TRBD1 agrees at 11 bases. Germline CDR1 and CDR2: MNHNY and SVGAGI (reference sequence). The length of the CDR3 is 15 residues. Trimming cost V 2 bases and J 4 bases; bases outside gene matches: 1.